One TCR beta chain is described in this entry. What it binds is not known. This CDR3 is 14 amino acids long. Trimming took 4 bases from V and 5 from J; bases not matched to a gene: 0. The V gene's germline CDR1 is WNHNN and CDR2 SYGVQD (reference sequence). PCR involved 60 Vbeta and 13 Jbeta primers. The authors' processing: In a later analysis, of around 85 million unique beta chains, about 12 million appeared in at least two donors. Sequencing was performed with immunoSEQ multiplex PCR; in TCRdb, only in-frame clones are kept and a portion is missing. The V and J calls and clone size come from that table; D and trimming were worked out from the DNA. The data hold fewer than 250,000 clones, with 74% observed a single time. The data originate from a study of cytomegalovirus exposure and HLA in healthy donors. General study findings and limits: One variant, a missense change in DCLRE1C, was linked in a later analysis to TCR beta V- and J-gene trimming.

Source material: PBMCs. The genes are TRBV10-1 and TRBJ2-3, with 13 nucleotides matching TRBD2. The clonotype originates from a woman aged 25 to 39 in good health and CMV-seropositive. CDR3 coding DNA: TGCGCCAGCAGTGGACTAGCGGGAGGAGATACGCAGTATTTT. This codes for CASSGLAGGDTQYF.